The clone carrying this T cell receptor beta chain was detected once. Its target is not known. This specimen comes from a study of T cells in Graves' hyperthyroidism and ophthalmopathy. Study information: Peripheral blood specimens were obtained at initial diagnosis, prior to any treatment.

Study results and caveats: Most expanded thyroid clonotypes above 0.001 also appeared in blood. Ophthalmopathy was separated from stable hyperthyroidism by a 13 V-J model.

The CDR3 loop spans 13 amino acids. V was pared by 0 bases and J by 4 bases, with 7 bases between. CDR1 is SGHRS and CDR2 is YFSETQ in the germline V gene. Template material for amplifying TCR beta CDR3 regions consisted of RNA transcripts. HTBI primers were employed in a first-round RT-PCR of the TCR CDR3. TCRdb itself ran the multiplex PCR reads through MiXCR, one entry per CDR3 protein. This sample yields over 400,000 distinct CDR3 sequences, of which 22% are seen a single time; around 50% belongs to the top ten. Sequenced input: blood. This receptor was taken from a woman in her 70s with Graves' ophthalmopathy. The genes are TRBV5-1 and TRBJ2-5; D gene uncertain. CDR3: CASSLDIAETQYF. DNA for the CDR3: TGCGCCAGCAGCTTGGATATAGCAGAGACCCAGTACTTC.